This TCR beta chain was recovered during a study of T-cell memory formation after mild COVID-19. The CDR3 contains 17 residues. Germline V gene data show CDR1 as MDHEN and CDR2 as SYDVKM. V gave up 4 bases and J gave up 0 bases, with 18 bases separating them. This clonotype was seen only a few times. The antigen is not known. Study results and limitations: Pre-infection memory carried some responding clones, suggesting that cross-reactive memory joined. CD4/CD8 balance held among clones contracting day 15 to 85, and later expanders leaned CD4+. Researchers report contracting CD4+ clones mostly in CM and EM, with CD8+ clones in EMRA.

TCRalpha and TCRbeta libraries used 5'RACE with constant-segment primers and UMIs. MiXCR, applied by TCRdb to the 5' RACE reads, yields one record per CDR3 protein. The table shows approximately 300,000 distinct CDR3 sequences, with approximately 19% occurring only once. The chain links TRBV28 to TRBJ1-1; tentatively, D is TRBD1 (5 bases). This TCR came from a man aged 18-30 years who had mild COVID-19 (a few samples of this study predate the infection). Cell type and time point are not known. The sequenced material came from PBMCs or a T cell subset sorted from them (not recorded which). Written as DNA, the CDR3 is TGTGCCAGCAGTTACCCGATACCGGGACGGGTGAACACTGAAGCTTTCTTT. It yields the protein CASSYPIPGRVNTEAFF.